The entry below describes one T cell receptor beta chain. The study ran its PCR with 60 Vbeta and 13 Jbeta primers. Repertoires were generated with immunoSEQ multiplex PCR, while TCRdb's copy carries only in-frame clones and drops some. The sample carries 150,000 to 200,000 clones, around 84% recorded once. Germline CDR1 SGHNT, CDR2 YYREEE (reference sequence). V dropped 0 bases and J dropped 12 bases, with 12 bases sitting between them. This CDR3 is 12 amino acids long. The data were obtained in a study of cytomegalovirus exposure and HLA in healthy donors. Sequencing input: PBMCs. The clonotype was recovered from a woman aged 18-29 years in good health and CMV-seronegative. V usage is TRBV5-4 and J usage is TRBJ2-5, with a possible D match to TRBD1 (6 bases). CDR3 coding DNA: TGTGCCAGCAGCTTGGTAGGGGACACCAAGTACTTC. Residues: CASSLVGDTKYF.